Each of the 20 T cell receptor beta chains below was sequenced from the same sample in a study of cytomegalovirus exposure and HLA in healthy donors. PCR amplification relied on 60 Vbeta primers (plus 13 Jbeta primers). Repertoires were generated with immunoSEQ multiplex PCR, while TCRdb's copy carries only in-frame clones and drops some. The sample holds approximately 140,000 clones, roughly three quarters seen once. The source material was PBMCs. These receptors were obtained from a human donor in good health.

The chain joins TRBV7-9 to TRBJ2-2; TRBD2 matches 9 bases. Germline loops: CDR1 SEHNR, CDR2 FQNEAQ (reference sequence). Trimming removed 5 bases from V and 2 bases from J; junction bases left unmatched: 12. The CDR3 sequence is 18 residues long. Written as DNA, the CDR3 is TGTGCCAGCAGCCCTTACCAGGGACTAGCAATTAACACCGGGGAGCTGTTTTTT. Amino acid sequence: CASSPYQGLAINTGELFF.

The chain recombines TRBV4-3 with TRBJ1-2; the D gene is possibly TRBD1 (6 bases). V lost 4 bases, J lost 3 bases, and 21 bases lay in between. This CDR3 region has 17 residues. Germline-derived CDR1 and CDR2 are LGHNA and YSLEER. Written as DNA, the CDR3 is TGCGCCAGCAGCCCCAATGGCTTGTTGGGGGCGCACTATGGCTACACCTTC. Its translation is CASSPNGLLGAHYGYTF.

This chain links TRBV2 with TRBJ2-6; 11 bases line up with TRBD1. Trimming at V came to 4 bases and at J to 0 bases, leaving 5 bases not matched to a gene. Germline lookup yields CDR1 SNHLY and CDR2 FYNNEI. The CDR3 runs to 18 residues. DNA for the CDR3: TGTGCCAGCAGTGGGGGACAGGGGGGCAGCTCTGGGGCCAACGTCCTGACTTTC. This codes for CASSGGQGGSSGANVLTF.

This chain connects TRBV4-3 to TRBJ2-7, with D possibly TRBD2 on 5 matching bases. Trimming left V 2 bases short and J 3 bases short, with 14 bases between. Germline CDR1 is LGHNA and CDR2 is YSLEER. The CDR3 spans 15 residues. The CDR3 DNA sequence: TGCGCCAGCAGCCAACTGGCGGAGGCTAACTACGAGCAGTACTTC. The encoded protein is CASSQLAEANYEQYF.

The J gene is TRBJ2-7, the V gene TRBV6-6; the match to TRBD2 covers 12 bases. In germline, CDR1 is MNHNY, CDR2 SVGAGI (reference sequence). V lost 6 bases to trimming and J lost 4 bases; unmatched junction nucleotides: 7. CDR3 length equals 15 residues. The chain's CDR3 is CASSPGTSGFYEQYF. DNA for the CDR3: TGTGCCAGCAGCCCTGGGACTAGCGGGTTTTACGAGCAGTACTTC.

The table lists this clone with a count of one. The chain employs TRBV19 and TRBJ2-7, with 8 bases aligning to TRBD1. The CDR3 length is 13 residues. Germline CDR1 reads LNHDA; CDR2 reads SQIVND (reference sequence). J lost 2 bases, V lost 5 bases, and 2 bases had no gene match. The CDR3 sequence is CASSRQGTYEQYF. In DNA form, the CDR3 reads TGTGCCAGTAGTCGACAGGGGACCTACGAGCAGTACTTC.

The CDR3 protein is CASRSGTVSTDTQYF. The CDR3 DNA reads as TGTGCCAGCAGATCCGGGACAGTCAGCACAGATACGCAGTATTTT. The chain is built from TRBV28 and TRBJ2-3, with 7 bases matching TRBD1. CDR3 size: 15 residues. Germline V CDR1 and CDR2: MDHEN, SYDVKM. The V and J ends lost 6 bases and 0 bases, in that order; junction bases with no gene match: 6.

This clone has a handful of counts. V and J are TRBV5-1 and TRBJ2-3; TRBD2 agrees at 13 bases. With V trimmed by 0 bases and J by 1 base, 2 bases remained unmatched. Germline-derived CDR1 and CDR2 are SGHRS and YFSETQ. There are 17 residues in the CDR3. The CDR3: CASSLALAGGGTDTQYF. The CDR3 DNA reads as TGCGCCAGCAGCTTGGCACTAGCGGGGGGGGGCACAGATACGCAGTATTTT.

The chain recombines TRBV5-1 with TRBJ2-7, with 10 bases matching TRBD2. J was trimmed by 6 bases and V by 2 bases; bases with no gene match: 11. The CDR3 sequence is 16 residues long. The V gene's germline CDR1 is SGHRS and CDR2 YFSETQ. The CDR3 loop is CASSLPGASGGSEQYF. CDR3 coding DNA: TGCGCCAGCAGCTTACCAGGGGCTAGCGGGGGAAGCGAGCAGTACTTC.

The rearrangement links TRBV28 to TRBJ1-2, with D maybe TRBD1 (6 bases). Per the germline V gene, CDR1 is MDHEN and CDR2 is SYDVKM. The CDR3 consists of 13 residues. Deletions cut 7 bases from V and 5 bases from J, with 14 bases between. The CDR3 DNA follows: TGTGCCAGCACCTCGGGACACCGATATGGCTACACCTTC. Its protein is CASTSGHRYGYTF.

The chain carries TRBV18 and TRBJ2-1, with 7 bases fitting TRBD1. Germline CDR1 is KGHSH and CDR2 is LQKENI. V dropped 2 bases and J dropped 5; count of bases not matched to a gene: 3. The CDR3 extends over 14 amino acids. CDR3 amino acids: CASSPGTENNEQFF. In nucleotides, the CDR3 is TGTGCCAGCTCACCAGGGACAGAGAACAATGAGCAGTTCTTC. Combining the CDR3 with reference TRBV18 and TRBJ2-1 gives the whole variable domain NAGVMQNPRHLVRRRGQEARLRCSPMKGHSHVYWYRQLPEEGLKFMVYLQKENIIDESGMPKERFSAEFPKEGPSILRIQQVVRGDSAAYFCASSPGTENNEQFFGPGTRLTVL.

This clone appeared a single time. The rearrangement joins TRBV18 to TRBJ1-1; 7 bases are shared with TRBD1. The length of the CDR3 is 16 residues. V lost 0 bases and J lost 4; bases outside the gene matches: 8. The V gene's germline CDR1 is KGHSH and CDR2 LQKENI. CDR3 protein: CASSPPGEGAFTEAFF. In DNA form, the CDR3 reads TGTGCCAGCTCACCACCGGGAGAGGGGGCGTTCACTGAAGCTTTCTTT.

This clone came up once. V usage is TRBV4-2 and J usage is TRBJ1-2, with 10 nucleotides matching TRBD1. V was clipped by 0 bases and J by 4 bases; unmatched bases: 5. The germline gives CDR1 LGHNA, CDR2 YNFKEQ. The CDR3 runs 16 residues. CDR3 protein: CASSQDWTGGPYGYTF. The CDR3 nucleotides are TGTGCCAGCAGCCAAGATTGGACAGGGGGTCCCTATGGCTACACCTTC.

This clone was picked up a small number of times. This chain joins TRBV10-3 and TRBJ2-3; weak D call: TRBD2 (5 bases). The CDR3 is 12 amino acids. From germline, CDR1 is ENHRY and CDR2 SYGVKD. Trimming removed 6 bases from V and 8 bases from J, with 12 bases in between. In DNA, the CDR3 is TGTGCCATCAGCCCGAGGACTGGTACGCAGTATTTT. It is translated as CAISPRTGTQYF.

This clone was picked up one time. The chain employs TRBV4-1 and TRBJ1-1; maybe TRBD1 (5 bases). Germline V gives CDR1 MGHRA, CDR2 YSYEKL. Trimming stripped 0 bases from V and 6 bases from J, with 14 bases between. The CDR3 covers 15 residues. CDR3 sequence: CASSQDWRGRAEAFF. For the CDR3, the DNA is TGCGCCAGCAGCCAAGATTGGAGGGGCCGGGCTGAAGCTTTCTTT.

CDR3: CASSQDWSWDRESIFNEKLFF. CDR3 nucleotides: TGCGCCAGCAGCCAAGATTGGTCTTGGGACAGAGAATCGATCTTTAATGAAAAACTGTTTTTT. The J gene is TRBJ1-4, the V gene TRBV4-1, with 7 bases lining up with TRBD1. This CDR3 contains 21 residues. The V and J ends lost 0 bases and 4 bases, in that order; junction bases with no gene match: 20. Germline CDR1 MGHRA, CDR2 YSYEKL.

The chain carries TRBV6-1 and TRBJ1-2; D is ambiguous. From germline, CDR1 is MNHNS and CDR2 SASEGT. This CDR3 has 14 amino acids. With 4 bases removed from V and 6 bases from J, the gap between germline ends came to 15 bases. The DNA of the CDR3 is TGTGCCAGCAGTGGCTATTCAGGTTTGGATGGCTACACCTTC. Its protein product is CASSGYSGLDGYTF.

This clone was recorded a few times. The V call is TRBV4-2, the J call TRBJ2-1; 8 bases line up with TRBD2. In germline, CDR1 is LGHNA, CDR2 YNFKEQ. V lost 1 base to trimming and J lost 0 bases; unmatched junction nucleotides: 11. The CDR3 sequence is 19 residues long. The CDR3 reads CASSQASLAGPSSYNEQFF. In nucleotides, the CDR3 is TGTGCCAGCAGCCAAGCCAGCCTAGCGGGCCCTAGCTCCTACAATGAGCAGTTCTTC.

A note on this clone: One junction end does not reproduce the germline sequence, and a read error may be involved. In the same sample, other DNA sequences code for this CDR3. The gene calls are TRBV29-1 and TRBJ1-1, with TRBD1 as a possible D gene (6 bases). CDR3 size: 13 residues. Germline V gene lookup returns CDR1 SQVTM and CDR2 ANQGSEA. The CDR3, as DNA: TGCAGCGTGACTGGACAGATGAACACTGAGGCTTTCTTT. It codes for CSVTGQMNTEAFF.

The chain joins TRBV4-1 to TRBJ1-2; tentative D call: TRBD1 (5 bases). The CDR3 runs to 13 residues. The germline gives CDR1 MGHRA, CDR2 YSYEKL. V gave up 4 bases and J gave up 3 bases, with 9 bases separating them. In nucleotides, the CDR3 is TGCGCCAGCAGCCGGGACTCCTACTATGGCTACACCTTC. This gives the protein CASSRDSYYGYTF.